This entry describes one T cell receptor beta chain. The data derive from a study of PD-L1 blockade in urothelial cancer. The time point: pretreatment peripheral blood. Produced via immunoSEQ multiplex PCR; TCRdb's table is partial and in-frame only. The table records about 81,000 clones, around 85% of them present only once. Germline V gives CDR1 SGDLS, CDR2 YYNGEE. The CDR3 runs to 16 residues. V lost 4 bases to trimming and J lost 4 bases; unmatched junction nucleotides: 7. The TCR originated in a middle-aged man with urothelial cancer. V gene TRBV9 combines with J gene TRBJ2-1, with TRBD2 identical over 11 bases. The sequencing used PBMCs, collected around atezolizumab (anti-PD-L1) treatment. The CDR3 sequence: CASSLRTSGQYNEQFF. The CDR3 nucleotides read TGTGCCAGCAGCTTAAGGACTAGCGGGCAGTACAATGAGCAGTTCTTC. The full variable domain, its missing parts supplied by reference TRBV9 and TRBJ2-1, is DSGVTQTPKHLITATGQRVTLRCSPRSGDLSVYWYQQSLDQGLQFLIQYYNGEERAKGNILERFSAQQFPDLHSELNLSSLELGDSALYFCASSLRTSGQYNEQFFGPGTRLTVL.